Here is one T cell receptor beta chain with its context. The antigen remains unidentified. This specimen comes from a study of Ad26.COV2.S vaccination and SARS-CoV-2 variants. About the research overall: Donor got 5x10^10 or 1x10^11 viral particles of Ad26.COV2.S. Overall study findings and caveats: Those who received vaccine or placebo ended up with similar non-spike TCR breadth. Reported post-vaccination CD8+ and CD4+ T cell responses to spike showed substantial breadth.

Method: immunoSEQ multiplex PCR; TCRdb's copy keeps in-frame clones and lacks some. This table holds 200,000 to 250,000 clones, approximately 87% found once. The CDR3 loop spans 13 amino acids. V was trimmed by 10 bases and J by 4 bases, leaving 16 bases between them. CDR1 is MNHEY, CDR2 SVGAGI, per germline. The treatment here: some 19 received Ad26.COV2.S at low or high dose, single or two shots; 5 received placebo; per-sample allocation not given. Sampling occurred on day 63 after the first vaccine or placebo injection. Donation came from an adult in Boston who was aged 18-55 years. The sequencing used peripheral blood, collected in a trial of Ad26.COV2.S vaccine versus placebo. The receptor was derived from a person between 18 and 60 years old who received the Ad26.COV2.S COVID-19 vaccine or a placebo. The chain couples TRBV6-5 to TRBJ1-1; the D is unclear. CDR3 bases: TGTGCCACCGCATACACGGGGAGCACTGAAGCTTTCTTT. As protein: CATAYTGSTEAFF.